These 25 T cell receptor beta chains came from one sample sequenced in a study of PD-1 blockade in classical Hodgkin lymphoma. All patients relapsed after autologous stem cell transplantation, and brentuximab vedotin exposure varied. This table comes from immunoSEQ multiplex PCR, and its TCRdb copy is limited to in-frame clones, with some not included. In the table there are more than 10,000 clones, roughly three quarters of which are singletons. The sequencing used peripheral blood mononuclear cells (PBMCs), collected at baseline. Receptors originate from a human donor with classical Hodgkin lymphoma.

The chain has TRBV7-6 and TRBJ2-7; TRBD2 matches at 11 bases. V gave up 1 base and J gave up 4 bases; unmatched junction bases: 9. Germline values: CDR1 SGHVS, CDR2 FNYEAQ. The CDR3 is 17 amino acids. The CDR3 DNA is TGTGCCAGCAGCTTAGGAGAGGGGACTAGCGGTGTTTACGAGCAGTACTTC. Its protein product is CASSLGEGTSGVYEQYF.

The chain links TRBV7-8 to TRBJ2-5; possible D gene TRBD2, 5 bases. V was pared by 1 base and J by 5 bases, with 8 bases between. Germline CDR1 and CDR2: SGHVS and FQNEAQ. CDR3 size: 13 residues. The CDR3 sequence: CASSLDGGETQYF. The CDR3 DNA follows: TGTGCCAGCAGCTTAGATGGAGGCGAGACCCAGTACTTC. Combining the CDR3 with reference TRBV7-8 and TRBJ2-5 gives the whole variable domain GAGVSQSPRYKVAKRGQDVALRCDPISGHVSLFWYQQALGQGPEFLTYFQNEAQLDKSGLPSDRFFAERPEGSVSTLKIQRTQQEDSAVYLCASSLDGGETQYFGPGTRLLVL.

The chain recombines TRBV30 with TRBJ2-7; 14 bases align to TRBD2. The length of the CDR3 is 14 residues. Germline values: CDR1 GTSNPN, CDR2 SVGIG (reference sequence). V shed 7 bases, J shed 8 bases, and the junction held 10 bases outside the gene matches. CDR3: CASEGWTSGRQQYF. The DNA for the CDR3 is TGTGCCTCGGAGGGATGGACTAGCGGGAGGCAGCAGTACTTC.

The genes are TRBV19 and TRBJ2-4; a weak D match, TRBD2 (5 bases). The length of the CDR3 is 15 residues. Germline V gives CDR1 LNHDA, CDR2 SQIVND (reference sequence). V was cut by 3 bases and J by 0 bases, with 9 bases left in between. The CDR3 protein is CASSIGVLAKNIQYF. CDR3 in DNA: TGTGCCAGTAGTATCGGGGTTTTAGCCAAAAACATTCAGTACTTC.

This sequence joins TRBV30 and TRBJ2-5, with 7 positions matching TRBD2. The germline V gene has CDR1 GTSNPN and CDR2 SVGIG (reference sequence). The CDR3 runs 14 residues. Losses at the gene ends were 4 bases for V and 2 bases for J; bases not matched to a gene: 7. CDR3 DNA: TGTGCCTGGACTACGGGAGGTAAGCAAGAGACCCAGTACTTC. It specifies CAWTTGGKQETQYF. Full variable domain (remainder filled in from reference TRBV30 and TRBJ2-5): SQTIHQWPATLVQPVGSPLSLECTVEGTSNPNLYWYRQAAGRGLQLLFYSVGIGQISSEVPQNLSASRPQDRQFILSSKKLLLSDSGFYLCAWTTGGKQETQYFGPGTRLLVL.

The chain carries TRBV5-1 and TRBJ1-4, with a possible D match to TRBD1 (5 bases). The V and J ends lost 3 bases and 5 bases respectively, with 14 bases between them. The germline CDR1 and CDR2 sequences are SGHRS and YFSETQ. This CDR3 comprises 15 residues. The CDR3 DNA follows: TGCGCCAGCAGCTCTACCGGGACGAGGAATGAAAAACTGTTTTTT. Amino acids: CASSSTGTRNEKLFF.

The genes are TRBV27 and TRBJ1-1; no firm D call. The germline CDR1 and CDR2 sequences are MNHEY and SMNVEV (reference sequence). V was cut by 2 bases and J by 1 base, with 8 bases left in between. The CDR3 length is 14 residues. In DNA form, the CDR3 reads TGTGCCAGCAGTTTAGTACAGTCGAACACTGAAGCTTTCTTT. Protein sequence: CASSLVQSNTEAFF.

The rearrangement uses TRBV6-1 and TRBJ1-6; D uncertain. The V gene's germline CDR1 is MNHNS and CDR2 SASEGT. The CDR3 extends over 13 amino acids. V was clipped by 1 base and J by 10 bases, with 8 bases between them. CDR3 coding DNA: TGTGCCAGCAGTGAAGGGGCTGGCTCACCCCTCCACTTT. It encodes CASSEGAGSPLHF.

A few counts support this clone. The chain couples TRBV15 to TRBJ2-7; 9 positions agree with TRBD2. In germline, CDR1 is LNHNV, CDR2 YYDKDF (reference sequence). This CDR3 comprises 16 residues. The ends lost 0 bases at V and 3 bases at J; junction bases unmatched: 6. The DNA for the CDR3 is TGTGCCACCAGCAGAGATCGGTCTAGCGGGGTCTACGAGCAGTACTTC. Protein product: CATSRDRSSGVYEQYF.

The chain links TRBV28 to TRBJ2-2, with a tentative D call TRBD1 (6 bases). V lost 9 bases to trimming and J lost 7 bases, with 21 bases between them. CDR3 length equals 15 residues. Germline V gene data show CDR1 as MDHEN and CDR2 as SYDVKM. This CDR3 is CASYVGGGSGGELFF. CDR3 DNA: TGTGCCAGTTATGTTGGTGGGGGCTCGGGCGGGGAGCTGTTTTTT.

CDR3 sequence: CASSYSDLNTEAFF. The CDR3 DNA is TGTGCCAGCAGTTACTCGGACCTGAACACTGAAGCTTTCTTT. The V and J genes are TRBV6-6 and TRBJ1-1; D is unclear. The CDR3 is 14 residues long. CDR1 MNHNY and CDR2 SVGAGI come from the germline V gene (reference sequence). Trimming left V 0 bases short and J 0 bases short, with 5 bases between.

The genes are TRBV18 and TRBJ2-1, with TRBD2 matching over 11 bases. Germline V gene sequence: CDR1 KGHSH, CDR2 LQKENI. Trimming removed 2 bases from V and 10 bases from J; junction bases left unmatched: 13. The CDR3 spans 17 residues. CDR3 sequence: CASSPAPRLAGGGEQFF. The DNA for the CDR3 is TGTGCCAGCTCACCAGCCCCTAGGCTAGCGGGAGGTGGGGAGCAGTTCTTC.

Only one count was recorded for this clone. The rearrangement links TRBV4-1 to TRBJ2-5; TRBD2 aligns across 11 bases. J was trimmed by 5 bases and V by 1 base; bases with no gene match: 3. The CDR3 consists of 15 residues. CDR1 and CDR2 from the germline V gene are MGHRA and YSYEKL. This CDR3 is CASSQGIAGGETQYF. The DNA for the CDR3 is TGCGCCAGCAGCCAAGGCATAGCGGGAGGGGAGACCCAGTACTTC.

The chain combines TRBV10-3 with TRBJ1-1, with D unresolved. Trimming cost V 4 bases and J 0 bases, with 6 bases left between them. The CDR3 is made up of 13 amino acids. Germline-derived CDR1 and CDR2 are ENHRY and SYGVKD. DNA of the CDR3: TGTGCCATCAGTGTGAAGATGAACACTGAAGCTTTCTTT. Encoded protein: CAISVKMNTEAFF.

V and J are TRBV6-1 and TRBJ2-5; 9 bases align to TRBD1. The DNA end is more similar to TRBJ2-7, so the J call may be wrong. The CDR3 sequence is 15 residues long. Germline CDR1 and CDR2: MNHNS and SASEGT. The CDR3 DNA is TGTGCCAGCAGTGGAACAGGGGGCGCAAGCTACGAGCAGTACTTC. It is translated as CASSGTGGASYEQYF.

The CDR3 is CASSQTSGGGSNEKLFF. In nucleotides, the CDR3 is TGTGCCAGCTCACAAACCTCAGGGGGCGGTTCTAATGAAAAACTGTTTTTT. The rearrangement uses TRBV18 and TRBJ1-4; TRBD1 matches 8 bases. The CDR3 contains 17 residues. Trimming took 4 bases from V and 3 from J; bases not matched to a gene: 10. CDR1 is KGHSH, CDR2 LQKENI, per germline.

J is TRBJ1-4 and V is TRBV28; TRBD1 aligns across 8 bases. V shed 5 bases and J 5 bases; nucleotides not matched to a gene: 13. The CDR3 length is 17 residues. Germline CDR1 reads MDHEN; CDR2 reads SYDVKM. Here the CDR3 reads CASSPLDRGKGNEKLFF. As DNA, the CDR3 is TGTGCCAGCAGTCCATTAGACAGGGGAAAAGGGAATGAAAAACTGTTTTTT.

The chain has TRBV28 and TRBJ2-1; TRBD2 agrees at 13 bases. This CDR3 contains 17 residues. Trimming removed 3 bases from V and 10 bases from J; junction bases left unmatched: 12. Germline V CDR1 and CDR2: MDHEN, SYDVKM. DNA of the CDR3: TGTGCCAGCAGTTTCCGATTCGGACTAGCGGGAGTAAGGGAGCAGTTCTTC. It translates to CASSFRFGLAGVREQFF.

The chain has TRBV19 and TRBJ2-3; D remains unclear. Germline values: CDR1 LNHDA, CDR2 SQIVND (reference sequence). This CDR3 has 13 residues. V was shortened by 6 bases and J by 0 bases, with 7 bases between the two germline ends. The CDR3 DNA sequence: TGTGCCAGTAGAAAACCTAGCACAGATACGCAGTATTTT. Protein product: CASRKPSTDTQYF.

The rearrangement links TRBV20-1 to TRBJ2-7; D unresolved. The ends were cut back, 4 bases at V and 3 bases at J, with 4 bases in the middle. The CDR3 is 10 amino acids. Germline V lookup: CDR1 DFQATT, CDR2 SNEGSKA (reference sequence). DNA for the CDR3: TGCAGTGCTACCGACTACGAGCAGTACTTC. Protein product: CSATDYEQYF.

The table lists this clone with a count of one. This chain connects TRBV19 to TRBJ2-1; TRBD2 matches at 14 bases. The CDR3 spans 15 residues. Germline V CDR1 and CDR2: LNHDA, SQIVND (reference sequence). The J segment lost 6 bases and the V segment lost 5 bases, leaving 3 bases of the junction unmatched. The CDR3, as DNA: TGTGCCAGTAGTCCCGGGACTAGCGGGAGCAATGAGCAGTTCTTC. Protein product: CASSPGTSGSNEQFF.

This chain joins TRBV28 and TRBJ1-1, with 7 bases aligning to TRBD1. Trimming removed 4 bases from V and 0 bases from J; junction bases left unmatched: 8. Germline lookup yields CDR1 MDHEN and CDR2 SYDVKM. This CDR3 comprises 16 residues. As DNA, the CDR3 is TGTGCCAGCAGTTCCGGGACAGTAACAGTGAACACTGAAGCTTTCTTT. Translating gives CASSSGTVTVNTEAFF.

The CDR3 loop reads CSVDQTGDTYEQYF. The CDR3 DNA reads TGCAGCGTTGATCAGACAGGGGACACCTACGAGCAGTACTTC. The V and J genes are TRBV29-1 and TRBJ2-7; 8 nucleotides match TRBD1. The junction had 6 bases not matched to a gene; V was cut back by 3 bases and J by 2 bases. The CDR3 has 14 residues. Germline values: CDR1 SQVTM, CDR2 ANQGSEA.

This clone was seen only a few times. The V call is TRBV7-9, the J call TRBJ1-1; TRBD1 might be the D (6 bases). The CDR3 contains 15 residues. CDR1 is SEHNR and CDR2 is FQNEAQ in the germline V gene (reference sequence). V lost 2 bases, J lost 5 bases, and 15 bases lay in between. The CDR3 spells CASSLRQVGTTEAFF. In DNA form, the CDR3 reads TGTGCCAGCAGCTTACGACAGGTGGGCACTACTGAAGCTTTCTTT.

V gene TRBV7-9 combines with J gene TRBJ2-3, with 12 positions matching TRBD2. Germline V lookup: CDR1 SEHNR, CDR2 FQNEAQ (reference sequence). Unmatched junction bases numbered 7, after V lost 5 bases and J lost 4 bases. This CDR3 contains 16 residues. The CDR3 here is CASSVRTSGKADTQYF. CDR3 DNA: TGTGCCAGCAGCGTACGGACTAGCGGGAAGGCAGATACGCAGTATTTT.